This T cell receptor beta chain was recorded in a study of T cell repertoires in cytomegalovirus infection. CDR1 is SGHVS and CDR2 is FQNEAQ in the germline V gene. Trimming pared 2 bases from V and 7 bases from J, leaving 17 bases between. CDR3 length equals 15 residues. This clonotype was seen repeatedly, ten times or more. Its cognate antigen is unknown. TCRdb independently ran MiXCR on the reads; one entry per CDR3 protein. Among roughly 990,000 distinct CDR3 sequences listed, around a third were seen once. The chain carries TRBV7-8 and TRBJ1-2; D is ambiguous. The origin of this receptor is a human donor in good health (CMV status not recorded). Some clones in this sample may be carry-over from other donors' samples. The sample was cultured CD8+ T cells from PBMCs, taken from culture after CMV antigen stimulation. The CDR3 region has the DNA TGTGCCAGCAGCTTATTACTGACCCCGGACGGTGGCTACACCTTC. Its protein product is CASSLLLTPDGGYTF.